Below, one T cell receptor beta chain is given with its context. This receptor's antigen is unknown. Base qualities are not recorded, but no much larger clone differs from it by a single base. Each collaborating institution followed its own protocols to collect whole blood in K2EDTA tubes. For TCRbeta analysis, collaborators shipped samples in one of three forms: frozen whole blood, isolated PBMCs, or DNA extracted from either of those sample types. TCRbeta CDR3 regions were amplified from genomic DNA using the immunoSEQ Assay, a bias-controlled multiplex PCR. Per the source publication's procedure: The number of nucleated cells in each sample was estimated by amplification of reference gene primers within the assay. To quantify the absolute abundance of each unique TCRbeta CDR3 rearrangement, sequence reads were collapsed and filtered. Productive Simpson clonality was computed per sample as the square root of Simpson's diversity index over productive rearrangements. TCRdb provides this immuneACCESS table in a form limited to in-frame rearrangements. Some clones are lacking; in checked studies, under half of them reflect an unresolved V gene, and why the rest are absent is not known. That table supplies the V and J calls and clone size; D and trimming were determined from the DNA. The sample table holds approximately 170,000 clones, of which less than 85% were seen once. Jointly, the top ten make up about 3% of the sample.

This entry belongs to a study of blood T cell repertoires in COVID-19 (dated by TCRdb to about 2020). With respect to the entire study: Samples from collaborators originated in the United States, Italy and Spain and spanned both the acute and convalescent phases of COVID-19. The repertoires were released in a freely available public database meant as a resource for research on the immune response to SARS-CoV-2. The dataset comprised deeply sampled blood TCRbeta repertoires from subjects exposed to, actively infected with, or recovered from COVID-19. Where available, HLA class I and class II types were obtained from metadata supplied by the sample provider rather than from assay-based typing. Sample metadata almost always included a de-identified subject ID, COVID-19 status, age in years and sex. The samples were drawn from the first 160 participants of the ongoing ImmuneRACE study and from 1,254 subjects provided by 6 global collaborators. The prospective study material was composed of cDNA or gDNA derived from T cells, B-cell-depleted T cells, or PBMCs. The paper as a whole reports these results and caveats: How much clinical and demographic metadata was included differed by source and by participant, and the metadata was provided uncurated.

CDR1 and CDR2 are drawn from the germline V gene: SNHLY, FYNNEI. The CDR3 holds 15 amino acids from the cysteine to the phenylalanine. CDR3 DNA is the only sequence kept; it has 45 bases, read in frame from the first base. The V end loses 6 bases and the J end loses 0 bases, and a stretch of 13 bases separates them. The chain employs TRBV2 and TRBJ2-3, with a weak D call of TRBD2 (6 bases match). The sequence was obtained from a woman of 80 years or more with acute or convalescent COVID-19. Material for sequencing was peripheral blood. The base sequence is TGTGCCAGCAGGCGCCTAGCGTCTAGCACAGATACGCAGTATTTT. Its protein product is CASRRLASSTDTQYF.